This entry describes one T cell receptor beta chain. Its antigen remains unidentified. The study used negative magnetic separation to enrich total CD8+ T cells. TCR beta libraries were made by UMI-labeled 5' RACE. TCRdb reprocessed the 5' RACE reads and keeps a single row for each CDR3 protein, giving no DNA. The record lists 15,000 to 20,000 distinct CDR3 sequences, of which the ten most abundant hold 4.5% to 6%. Germline values: CDR1 MDHEN, CDR2 SYDVKM. The CDR3 consists of 14 residues. The data were obtained in a study of human CD8 memory T cell subsets. General study findings and limits: Only minimal overlap was seen between the stem-like memory and the precursor exhausted T cell repertoires.

The clonotype originates from a human donor in good health. The sequenced sample consisted of CD8+ stem-like memory T cells (TSCM and TCM) sorted from PBMCs. The subset here: stem-like memory CD8 T cells (TSTEM), CCR7+ PD-1- TIGIT-. The V call is TRBV28, the J call TRBJ2-7. The CDR3 spells CASSLYAGRYEQYF.